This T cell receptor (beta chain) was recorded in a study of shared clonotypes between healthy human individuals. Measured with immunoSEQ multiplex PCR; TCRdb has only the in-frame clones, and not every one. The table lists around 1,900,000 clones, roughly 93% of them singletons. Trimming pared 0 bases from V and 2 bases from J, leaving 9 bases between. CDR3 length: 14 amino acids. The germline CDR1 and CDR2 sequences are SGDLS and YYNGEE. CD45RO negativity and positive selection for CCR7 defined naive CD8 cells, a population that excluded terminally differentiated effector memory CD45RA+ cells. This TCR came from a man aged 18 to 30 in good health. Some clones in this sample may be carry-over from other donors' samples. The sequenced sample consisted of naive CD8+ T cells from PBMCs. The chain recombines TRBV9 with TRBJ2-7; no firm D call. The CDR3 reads CASSVAGPTYEQYF. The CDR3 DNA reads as TGTGCCAGCAGCGTAGCTGGGCCTACCTACGAGCAGTACTTC.